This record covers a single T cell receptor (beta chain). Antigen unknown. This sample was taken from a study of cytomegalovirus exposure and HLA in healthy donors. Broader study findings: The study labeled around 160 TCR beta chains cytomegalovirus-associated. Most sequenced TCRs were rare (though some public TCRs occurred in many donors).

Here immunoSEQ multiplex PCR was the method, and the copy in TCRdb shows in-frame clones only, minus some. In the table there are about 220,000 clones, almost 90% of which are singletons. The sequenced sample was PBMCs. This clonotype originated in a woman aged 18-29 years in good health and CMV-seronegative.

CDR3 nucleotides: TGCGCCAGCAGCCAAGCGTCTAGCGGGTTCCAAGAGACCCAGTACTTC. Translated: CASSQASSGFQETQYF. This rearrangement joins TRBV4-1 to TRBJ2-5; the match to TRBD2 covers 8 bases. The ends lost 1 base at V and 1 base at J; junction bases unmatched: 5. This CDR3 is built from 16 residues. CDR1 and CDR2 from the germline V gene are MGHRA and YSYEKL.